This entry lists 22 T cell receptor beta chains sequenced from one sample in a study of liver allograft versus peripheral blood T cells. Overall study: Transplanted livers and recipients' peripheral blood had their T cell receptor repertoires compared.

TCRdb re-called the reads through MiXCR, storing one row per CDR3 protein. The sample yields some 6,000 distinct CDR3 sequences, about a sixth seen once. The receptors originated from a human patient who had a liver transplant. The T cells may partly be graft donor cells.

This clonotype was detected a few times. V gene TRBV28 combines with J gene TRBJ2-1; the D gene is possibly TRBD2 (5 bases). CDR1 is MDHEN and CDR2 is SYDVKM in the germline V gene. V dropped 5 bases and J dropped 3 bases, with 14 bases sitting between them. The CDR3 has 15 amino acids. DNA for the CDR3: TGTGCCAGCAGTCGGGAAGCGGAGTACTACAATGAGCAGTTCTTC. The encoded protein is CASSREAEYYNEQFF.

This clonotype was recorded many times. This chain joins TRBV13 and TRBJ2-1; weak D call: TRBD2 (7 bases). Germline V lookup: CDR1 PRHDT, CDR2 FYEKMQ (reference sequence). The CDR3 runs 12 residues. V dropped 11 bases and J dropped 9 bases, with 17 bases sitting between them. The CDR3 DNA is TGTGCCCGAAGGGGGGGGGCGGGTGAGCAGTTCTTC. Its protein product is CARRGGAGEQFF.

This clonotype appeared a single time. The chain has TRBV5-6 and TRBJ1-1; perhaps TRBD1 as D (5 bases). The CDR3 contains 16 residues. V lost 4 bases and J 5 bases, leaving 21 bases between the germline ends. Germline CDR1 and CDR2: SGHDT and YYEEEE. DNA for the CDR3: TGTGCCAGCAGCATTGGGACTCCGGGCGGGTGGACTGAAGCTTTCTTT. Protein product: CASSIGTPGGWTEAFF.

In this sample, this clonotype is medium-sized. The CDR3 coding sequence is TGTGCCAGCAGTTACGGGGGGATAGGAGAGACCCAGTACTTC. It encodes CASSYGGIGETQYF. The chain carries TRBV6-6 and TRBJ2-5, with D possibly matching TRBD2 (6 bases). The CDR3 runs 14 residues. The germline V gene encodes CDR1 MNHNY and CDR2 SVGAGI (reference sequence). V dropped 2 bases and J dropped 4 bases, with 11 bases sitting between them.

This clonotype was observed at least ten times. V is TRBV12-3 or TRBV12-4 and J is TRBJ1-5; D is perhaps TRBD1 (5 bases). The CDR3 sequence is 15 residues long. Trimming removed 7 bases at V and 3 bases at J, with 16 bases between. The CDR3 is CASTSDWGLNQPQHF. The DNA of the CDR3 is TGTGCCAGCACCTCAGACTGGGGACTCAATCAGCCCCAGCATTTT.

The gene calls are TRBV5-6 and TRBJ1-2, with TRBD1 identical over 7 bases. V trimming: 3 bases; J trimming: 6 bases; junction bases outside the gene matches: 11. Germline V gene sequence: CDR1 SGHDT, CDR2 YYEEEE. The CDR3 length is 15 residues. CDR3 bases: TGTGCCAGCAGCTCGGACAGGACGCTGTTGGATGGCTACACCTTC. Protein sequence: CASSSDRTLLDGYTF. The variable domain in full, completed from reference TRBV5-6 and TRBJ1-2, reads DAGVTQSPTHLIKTRGQQVTLRCSPKSGHDTVSWYQQALGQGPQFIFQYYEEEERQRGNFPDRFSGHQFPNYSSELNVNALLLGDSALYLCASSSDRTLLDGYTFGSGTRLTVV.

This clonotype was counted a few times. The rearrangement uses TRBV6-2 or TRBV6-3 and TRBJ2-7; TRBD1 aligns across 9 bases. Trimming cost V 7 bases and J 5 bases; bases outside gene matches: 9. This CDR3 region has 14 residues. CDR1 is MNHEY and CDR2 is SVGEGT in the germline V gene. The CDR3 here is CASTPGQGLNEQYF. The DNA of the CDR3 is TGTGCCAGCACCCCCGGACAGGGGTTAAACGAGCAGTACTTC.

This clonotype was picked up many times. The rearrangement joins TRBV30 to TRBJ1-3; 7 bases agree with TRBD1. The germline V gene encodes CDR1 GTSNPN and CDR2 SVGIG (reference sequence). This CDR3 is 15 amino acids long. With V trimmed by 3 bases and J by 3 bases, 8 bases remained unmatched. DNA of the CDR3: TGTGCCTGGAGCCGACAGGGTCTTTTTGGAAACACCATATATTTT. Protein product: CAWSRQGLFGNTIYF.

The table lists this clonotype with a few counts. The rearrangement links TRBV9 to TRBJ2-1; D unclear. The V end was cut by 0 bases, the J end by 3 bases, with 13 bases between. This CDR3 region has 16 residues. The germline CDR1 and CDR2 sequences are SGDLS and YYNGEE. The DNA for the CDR3 is TGTGCCAGCAGCGTAGGGGCTGGCGAAAACTACAATGAGCAGTTCTTC. Translating it yields CASSVGAGENYNEQFF. The whole variable domain, filled in from reference TRBV9 and TRBJ2-1, reads DSGVTQTPKHLITATGQRVTLRCSPRSGDLSVYWYQQSLDQGLQFLIQYYNGEERAKGNILERFSAQQFPDLHSELNLSSLELGDSALYFCASSVGAGENYNEQFFGPGTRLTVL.

This clonotype is termed medium-sized. The V gene is TRBV7-9, the J gene TRBJ1-2, with a tentative D call TRBD1 (5 bases). The CDR3 sequence is 15 residues long. From germline, CDR1 is SEHNR and CDR2 FQNEAQ (reference sequence). The V end lost 3 bases, the J end lost 4 bases, and 15 bases lay between the germline ends. The CDR3 is CASSLEAGTVYGYTF. The CDR3 region has the DNA TGTGCCAGCAGCTTGGAGGCAGGGACCGTCTATGGCTACACCTTC.

This rearrangement joins TRBV6-1 to TRBJ1-1, with D unresolved. The germline gives CDR1 MNHNS, CDR2 SASEGT. The V and J ends lost 4 bases and 4 bases respectively, with 16 bases between them. This CDR3 region has 15 residues. The DNA of the CDR3 is TGTGCCAGCAGTGCGGAGGGTCCCTGGGGCACTGAAGCTTTCTTT. Translation: CASSAEGPWGTEAFF.

The V call is TRBV20-1, the J call TRBJ1-1; the D gene is possibly TRBD1 (5 bases). The CDR3 has 14 residues. Germline-derived CDR1 and CDR2 are DFQATT and SNEGSKA (reference sequence). V gave up 3 bases and J gave up 0 bases, with 11 bases separating them. CDR3 DNA sequence: TGCAGTGCTAGGACTACAGGTCTGAACACTGAAGCTTTCTTT. It translates to CSARTTGLNTEAFF.

In this sample, this clonotype is medium-sized. The chain links TRBV24-1 to TRBJ1-2; the D is unclear. V lost 1 base, J lost 7 bases, and 9 bases lay in between. The CDR3 contains 13 residues. Per the germline V gene, CDR1 is KGHDR and CDR2 is SFDVKD. The CDR3: CATSDFASVGYTF. CDR3 DNA sequence: TGTGCCACCAGTGATTTCGCAAGTGTTGGCTACACCTTC.

This clonotype is labeled as medium-sized. This rearrangement joins TRBV28 to TRBJ1-2, with unresolved D. CDR3 length: 13 residues. V was pared by 10 bases and J by 5 bases, with 17 bases between. Germline lookup yields CDR1 MDHEN and CDR2 SYDVKM. The CDR3 protein is CATYRRGWYGYTF. DNA of the CDR3: TGTGCCACCTACCGTCGCGGGTGGTATGGCTACACCTTC.

This clonotype was counted many times. The V gene is TRBV24-1, the J gene TRBJ2-7; no firm D call. The V and J ends lost 4 bases and 0 bases respectively, with 9 bases between them. This CDR3 has 14 amino acids. Germline V gene sequence: CDR1 KGHDR, CDR2 SFDVKD. CDR3: CATSDKQNSYEQYF. The CDR3 DNA reads TGTGCCACCAGTGACAAACAGAACTCCTACGAGCAGTACTTC.

This clonotype was detected ten times or more. The chain recombines TRBV28 with TRBJ1-6; D uncertain. Germline assignment: CDR1 MDHEN and CDR2 SYDVKM. This CDR3 region has 17 residues. The V and J ends lost 7 bases and 0 bases respectively, with 16 bases between them. The CDR3 DNA is TGTGCCAGCACCTCGGCGGGGTTTAACTCCTATAATTCACCCCTCCACTTT. Residues: CASTSAGFNSYNSPLHF.

This clonotype is medium-sized in the sample. The J gene is TRBJ1-4, the V gene TRBV6-6; 7 bases align to TRBD1. The CDR3 is made up of 19 amino acids. The germline gives CDR1 MNHNY, CDR2 SVGAGI (reference sequence). The V gene end was trimmed by 0 bases and the J gene end by 0 bases; junction bases not matched to a gene: 10. The CDR3 loop is CASSYSAGQIFATNEKLFF. The CDR3 coding sequence is TGTGCCAGCAGTTACTCGGCGGGACAGATTTTTGCAACTAATGAAAAACTGTTTTTT.

By sample fraction, this clonotype is medium-sized. The J gene is TRBJ2-1, the V gene TRBV5-4, with D perhaps matching TRBD1 (5 bases). The germline gives CDR1 SGHNT, CDR2 YYREEE (reference sequence). The CDR3 is 14 residues long. The V end lost 3 bases, the J end lost 8 bases, and 15 bases lay between the germline ends. CDR3 protein: CASSSGRVMDEQFF. CDR3 bases: TGTGCCAGCAGCTCGGGCAGGGTCATGGATGAGCAGTTCTTC.

The sample holds many counts of this clonotype. The V gene is TRBV27, the J gene TRBJ2-7; 10 nucleotides match TRBD1. After removal of 6 bases from V and 4 bases from J, the junction contained 6 bases not matched to a gene. Germline assignment: CDR1 MNHEY and CDR2 SMNVEV (reference sequence). The CDR3 is 14 amino acids. CDR3: CASRYRDRGYEQYF. CDR3 DNA: TGTGCCAGCAGATACCGGGACAGGGGTTACGAGCAGTACTTC.

The chain joins TRBV11-2 to TRBJ2-7, with a possible D match to TRBD1 (6 bases). Trimming took 5 bases from V and 6 from J, leaving 20 bases between them. This CDR3 comprises 15 residues. CDR1 is SGHAT, CDR2 FQNNGV, per germline. For the CDR3, the DNA is TGTGCCAGCAGCCCTTCTGGGGGCCAGGGGTTCGAGCAGTACTTC. It specifies CASSPSGGQGFEQYF.

This clonotype is medium-sized by share. V usage is TRBV6-5 and J usage is TRBJ2-2; 8 bases fit TRBD2. The CDR3 contains 16 residues. Germline assignment: CDR1 MNHEY and CDR2 SVGAGI. The V and J ends lost 4 bases and 3 bases, in that order; junction bases with no gene match: 7. CDR3 loop: CASSLREGRDTGELFF. The CDR3 DNA reads as TGTGCCAGCAGTTTACGGGAGGGCCGCGACACCGGGGAGCTGTTTTTT.

This clonotype appeared many times. This chain links TRBV5-6 with TRBJ2-7, with a possible D match to TRBD2 (6 bases). Per the germline V gene, CDR1 is SGHDT and CDR2 is YYEEEE. The CDR3 runs to 14 residues. The ends were cut back, 2 bases at V and 5 bases at J, with 14 bases in the middle. Written as DNA, the CDR3 is TGTGCCAGCAGCTTTGTGACGGGGGTAGACGAGCAGTACTTC. Encoded protein: CASSFVTGVDEQYF.